This T cell receptor (beta chain) was captured by sequencing in a study of blood T cell repertoires in COVID-19. Overall study context: Sample material is recorded as cDNA or gDNA derived from T cells, B-cell-depleted T cells, or PBMCs.

Authors' analysis steps: Reference gene primer amplification in the assay estimated nucleated cell counts. Using immunoSEQ multiplex PCR, the repertoire was profiled, and TCRdb retains in-frame clones only, with some absent. The V and J calls and clone size were taken over from that table, and D and trimming were inferred from the DNA. The table has about 93,000 clones, around 90% seen once. The J segment lost 5 bases and the V segment lost 8 bases, leaving 3 bases of the junction unmatched. The CDR3 has 14 amino acids. The germline CDR1 and CDR2 sequences are MNHEY and SVGAGI. The sequenced material came from peripheral blood. This clonotype was obtained from a man in his forties or fifties with acute or convalescent COVID-19. The chain is built from TRBV6-5 and TRBJ2-2; the match to TRBD1 covers 12 bases. In nucleotides, the CDR3 is TGTGCCAGCGGGGACAGGGGGCTTACCGGGGAGCTGTTTTTT. Protein: CASGDRGLTGELFF.